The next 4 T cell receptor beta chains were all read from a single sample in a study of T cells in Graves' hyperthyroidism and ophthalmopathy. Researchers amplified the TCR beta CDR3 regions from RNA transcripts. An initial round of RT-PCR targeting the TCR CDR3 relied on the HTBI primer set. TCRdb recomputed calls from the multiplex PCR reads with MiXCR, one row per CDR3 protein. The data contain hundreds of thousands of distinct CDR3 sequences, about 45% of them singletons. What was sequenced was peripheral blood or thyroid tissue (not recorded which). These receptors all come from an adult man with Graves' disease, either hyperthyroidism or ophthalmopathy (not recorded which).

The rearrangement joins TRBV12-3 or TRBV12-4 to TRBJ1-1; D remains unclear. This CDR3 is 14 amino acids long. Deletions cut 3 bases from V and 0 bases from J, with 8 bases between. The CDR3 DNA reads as TGTGCCAGCAGTTTGGCGTACGTGAACACTGAAGCTTTCTTT. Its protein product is CASSLAYVNTEAFF.

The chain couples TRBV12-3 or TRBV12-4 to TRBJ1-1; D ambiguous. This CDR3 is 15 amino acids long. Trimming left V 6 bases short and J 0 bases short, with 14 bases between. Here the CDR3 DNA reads TGTGCCAGCAGCCCCTCCCGCGGGATGAACACTGAAGCTTTCTTT. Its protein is CASSPSRGMNTEAFF.

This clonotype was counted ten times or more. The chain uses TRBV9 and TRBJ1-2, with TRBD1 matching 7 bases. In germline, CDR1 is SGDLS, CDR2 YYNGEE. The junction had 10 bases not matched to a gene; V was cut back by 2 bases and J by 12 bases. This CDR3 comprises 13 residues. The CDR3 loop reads CASSVEGQPLNTF. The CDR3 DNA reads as TGTGCCAGCAGCGTTGAGGGACAGCCTCTTAACACCTTC.

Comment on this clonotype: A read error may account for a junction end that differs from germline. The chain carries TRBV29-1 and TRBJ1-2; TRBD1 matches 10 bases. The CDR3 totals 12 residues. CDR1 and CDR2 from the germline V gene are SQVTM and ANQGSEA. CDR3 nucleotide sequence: TGCAGCGTCCGGGAAGGGACAGGGGACTACACTTTC. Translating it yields CSVREGTGDYTF.